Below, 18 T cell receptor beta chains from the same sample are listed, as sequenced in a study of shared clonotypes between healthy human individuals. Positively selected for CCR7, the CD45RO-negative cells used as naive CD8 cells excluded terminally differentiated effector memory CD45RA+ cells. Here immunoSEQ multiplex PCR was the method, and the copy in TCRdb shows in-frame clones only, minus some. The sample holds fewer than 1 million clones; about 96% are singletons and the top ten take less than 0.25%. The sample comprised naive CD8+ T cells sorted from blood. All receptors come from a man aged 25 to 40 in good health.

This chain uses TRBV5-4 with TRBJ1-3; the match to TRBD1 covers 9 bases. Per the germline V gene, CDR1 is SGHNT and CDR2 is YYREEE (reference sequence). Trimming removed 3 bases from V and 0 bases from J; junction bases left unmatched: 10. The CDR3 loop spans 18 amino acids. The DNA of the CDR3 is TGTGCCAGCAGCTCCGTCCCGGGACAGGGATTCTCTGGAAACACCATATATTTT. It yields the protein CASSSVPGQGFSGNTIYF.

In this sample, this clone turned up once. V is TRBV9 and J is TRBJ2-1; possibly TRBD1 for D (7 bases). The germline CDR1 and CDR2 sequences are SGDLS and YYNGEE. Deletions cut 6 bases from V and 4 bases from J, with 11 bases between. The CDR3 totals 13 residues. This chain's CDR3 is CASTGGPYNEQFF. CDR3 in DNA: TGTGCCAGCACAGGGGGGCCATACAATGAGCAGTTCTTC.

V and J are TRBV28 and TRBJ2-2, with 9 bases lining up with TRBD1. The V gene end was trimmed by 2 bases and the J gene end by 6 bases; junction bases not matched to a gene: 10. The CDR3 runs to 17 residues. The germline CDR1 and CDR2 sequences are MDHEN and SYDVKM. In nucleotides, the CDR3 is TGTGCCAGCAGTTTAGTAAACAGACAGGGGGAGGCCGGGGAGCTGTTTTTT. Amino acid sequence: CASSLVNRQGEAGELFF.

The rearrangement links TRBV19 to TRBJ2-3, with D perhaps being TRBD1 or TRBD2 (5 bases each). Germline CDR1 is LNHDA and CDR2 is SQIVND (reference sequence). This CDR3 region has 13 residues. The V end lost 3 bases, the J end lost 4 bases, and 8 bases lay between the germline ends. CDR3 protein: CASSISGPDTQYF. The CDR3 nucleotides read TGTGCCAGTAGTATCTCGGGGCCAGATACGCAGTATTTT.

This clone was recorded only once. CDR3 region: CASNLTGRYGYTF. CDR3 nucleotide sequence: TGTGCCAGCAATTTGACAGGGCGGTATGGCTACACCTTC. V and J are TRBV27 and TRBJ1-2, with 7 positions matching TRBD1. Per the germline V gene, CDR1 is MNHEY and CDR2 is SMNVEV (reference sequence). V was clipped by 7 bases and J by 5 bases; unmatched bases: 7. CDR3 length equals 13 residues.

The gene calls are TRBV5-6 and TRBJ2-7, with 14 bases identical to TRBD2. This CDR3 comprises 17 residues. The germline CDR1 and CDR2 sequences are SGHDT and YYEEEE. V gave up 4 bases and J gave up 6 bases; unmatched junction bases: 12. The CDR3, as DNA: TGTGCCAGCAGCCCGACCGGGACTAGCGGGAGTTTTGCCGAGCAGTACTTC. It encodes CASSPTGTSGSFAEQYF.

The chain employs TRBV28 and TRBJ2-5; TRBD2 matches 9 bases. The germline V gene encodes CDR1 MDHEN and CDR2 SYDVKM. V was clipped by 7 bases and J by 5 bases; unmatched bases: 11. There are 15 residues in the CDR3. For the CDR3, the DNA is TGTGCCAGCACCGAGGGCGCTAGCGGGGAGGAGACCCAGTACTTC. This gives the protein CASTEGASGEETQYF.

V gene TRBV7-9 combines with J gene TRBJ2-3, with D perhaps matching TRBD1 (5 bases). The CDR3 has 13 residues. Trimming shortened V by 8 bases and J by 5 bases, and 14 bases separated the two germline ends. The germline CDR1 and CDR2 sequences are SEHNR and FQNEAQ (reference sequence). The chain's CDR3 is CASHPGREDTQYF. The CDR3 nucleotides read TGTGCCAGCCACCCGGGCAGGGAAGATACGCAGTATTTT. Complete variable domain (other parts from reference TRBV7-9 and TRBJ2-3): DTGVSQNPRHKITKRGQNVTFRCDPISEHNRLYWYRQTLGQGPEFLTYFQNEAQLEKSRLLSDRFSAERPKGSFSTLEIQRTEQGDSAMYLCASHPGREDTQYFGPGTRLTVL.

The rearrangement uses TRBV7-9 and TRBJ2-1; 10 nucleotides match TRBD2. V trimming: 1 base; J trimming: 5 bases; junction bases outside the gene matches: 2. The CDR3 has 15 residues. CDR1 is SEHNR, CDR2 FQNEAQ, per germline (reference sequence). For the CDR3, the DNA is TGTGCCAGCAGCTTAGTAACTAGCGGGAACAATGAGCAGTTCTTC. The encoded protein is CASSLVTSGNNEQFF.

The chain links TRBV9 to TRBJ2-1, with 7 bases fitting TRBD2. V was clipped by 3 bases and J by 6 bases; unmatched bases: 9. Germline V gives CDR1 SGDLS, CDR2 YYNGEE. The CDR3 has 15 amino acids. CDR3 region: CASSASGKALNEQFF. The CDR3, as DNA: TGTGCCAGCAGCGCAAGCGGGAAGGCGCTCAATGAGCAGTTCTTC.

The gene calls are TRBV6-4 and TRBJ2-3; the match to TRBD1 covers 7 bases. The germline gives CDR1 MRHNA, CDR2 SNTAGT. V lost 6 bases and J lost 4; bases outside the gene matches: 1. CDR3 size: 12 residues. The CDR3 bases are TGTGCCAGCAGCAGGGGGTCAGATACGCAGTATTTT. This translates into CASSRGSDTQYF.

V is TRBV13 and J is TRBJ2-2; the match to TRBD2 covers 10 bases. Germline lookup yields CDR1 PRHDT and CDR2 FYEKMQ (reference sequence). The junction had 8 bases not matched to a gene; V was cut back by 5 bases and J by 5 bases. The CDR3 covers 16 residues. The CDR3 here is CASSPELAGYTGELFF. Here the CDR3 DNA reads TGTGCCAGCAGCCCCGAACTAGCGGGGTATACCGGGGAGCTGTTTTTT.

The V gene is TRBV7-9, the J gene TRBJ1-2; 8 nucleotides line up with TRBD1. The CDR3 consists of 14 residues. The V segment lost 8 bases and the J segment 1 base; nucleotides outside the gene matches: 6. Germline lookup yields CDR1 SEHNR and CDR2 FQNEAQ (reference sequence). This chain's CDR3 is CASDRTGFNYGYTF. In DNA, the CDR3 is TGTGCCAGCGACCGGACAGGGTTTAACTATGGCTACACCTTC.

CDR3: CASSPRNTKLTYEQYF. Written as DNA, the CDR3 is TGTGCCAGCAGCCCCAGGAATACCAAACTAACCTACGAGCAGTACTTC. The rearrangement uses TRBV21-1 and TRBJ2-7. TRBV21-1 has pseudogene status. The CDR3 contains 16 residues.

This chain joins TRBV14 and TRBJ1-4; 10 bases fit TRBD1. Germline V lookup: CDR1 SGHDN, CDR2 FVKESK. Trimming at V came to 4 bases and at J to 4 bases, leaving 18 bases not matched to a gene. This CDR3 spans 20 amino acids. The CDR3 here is CASSPTSRRDRGEGNEKLFF. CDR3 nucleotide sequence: TGTGCCAGCAGCCCTACCTCGCGCCGGGACAGGGGAGAGGGTAATGAAAAACTGTTTTTT. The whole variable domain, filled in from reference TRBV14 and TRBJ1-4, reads EAGVTQFPSHSVIEKGQTVTLRCDPISGHDNLYWYRRVMGKEIKFLLHFVKESKQDESGMPNNRFLAERTGGTYSTLKVQPAELEDSGVYFCASSPTSRRDRGEGNEKLFFGSGTQLSVL.

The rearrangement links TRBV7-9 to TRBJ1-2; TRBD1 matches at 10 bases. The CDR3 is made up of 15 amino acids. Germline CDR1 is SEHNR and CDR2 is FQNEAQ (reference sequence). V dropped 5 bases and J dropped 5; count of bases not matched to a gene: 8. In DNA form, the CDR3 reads TGTGCCAGCAGCAGTGACAGGGGGCCAGATTATGGCTACACCTTC. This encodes CASSSDRGPDYGYTF.

This CDR3 is CASSLLAGGRTEAFF. CDR3 nucleotide sequence: TGTGCCAGCAGTTTATTGGCAGGGGGCAGAACTGAAGCTTTCTTT. The chain is built from TRBV27 and TRBJ1-1; 8 bases are shared with TRBD1. Germline CDR1 and CDR2: MNHEY and SMNVEV (reference sequence). V was pared by 1 base and J by 5 bases, with 6 bases of the junction left unmatched. The CDR3 runs 15 residues.

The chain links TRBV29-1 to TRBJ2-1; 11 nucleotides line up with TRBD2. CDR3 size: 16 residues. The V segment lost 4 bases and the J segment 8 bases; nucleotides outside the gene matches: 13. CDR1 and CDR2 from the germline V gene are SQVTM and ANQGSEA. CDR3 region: CSVGSPSGRKEDEQFF. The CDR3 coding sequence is TGCAGCGTTGGGTCCCCTAGCGGGAGGAAGGAGGATGAGCAGTTCTTC.